This T cell receptor (beta chain) comes out of a study of T cells in Graves' hyperthyroidism and ophthalmopathy. Amplified regions were TCR beta CDR3 sequences from RNA transcripts. With the HTBI primer set, the TCR CDR3 went through a first round of RT-PCR. TCRdb independently ran MiXCR on the multiplex PCR reads; one entry per CDR3 protein. Among more than 500,000 distinct CDR3 sequences listed, about half were seen once. CDR3 size: 14 residues. Deletions cut 3 bases from V and 12 bases from J, with 20 bases between. The germline V gene has CDR1 MNHNS and CDR2 SASEGT. About this clonotype: This may arise from a read error, as a much more abundant clone is one base away.

The chain recombines TRBV6-1 with TRBJ1-2; weak D call: TRBD1 (5 bases). This clonotype was obtained from an adult woman with Graves' disease, either hyperthyroidism or ophthalmopathy (not recorded which). The sample consisted of peripheral blood or thyroid tissue (not recorded which). CDR3: CASSDATKGYGHTF. The CDR3 bases are TGTGCCAGCAGTGACGCCACGAAGGGGTACGGCCACACCTTC.